This T cell receptor beta chain was captured in a study of cytomegalovirus exposure and HLA in healthy donors. Study-wide background: There were fewer than 130 million unique TCR beta sequences, drawn from approximately 190 million T cells, in an earlier analysis.

The PCR used 60 Vbeta and 13 Jbeta primers. In the authors' workflow: In a later analysis, of around 80 million unique beta chains, roughly 10 million appeared in at least two donors. Profiled with immunoSEQ multiplex PCR; TCRdb holds only in-frame clones, not every one. The D gene and trimming were derived from the DNA, and the V and J assignments and clone size from that table. Of around 130,000 clones listed, approximately 67% were seen once; the top ten hold approximately 1.4%. CDR1 and CDR2 from the germline V gene are SGHRS and YFSETQ. This CDR3 spans 13 amino acids. Trimming took off 4 bases at V and 5 bases at J, with 9 bases between the two ends. This clone occurred a few times.

The clonotype was recovered from a man between 18 and 29 years old in good health and CMV-seronegative. Material: PBMCs. The rearrangement uses TRBV5-1 and TRBJ2-2; possible D gene TRBD1, 5 bases. CDR3 region: CASSLRQTGELFF. CDR3 DNA: TGCGCCAGCAGCCTACGACAGACCGGGGAGCTGTTTTTT.